This section outlines one T cell receptor (beta chain) sequence together with its context. This sample is part of a study of blood T cell repertoires in COVID-19. Turning to the study itself: Acute and convalescent COVID-19 specimens originated in the United States, Italy and Spain. Sources were T cells, B-cell-depleted T cells, or PBMCs; the material itself was cDNA or gDNA.

Source study methods: Nucleated cell counts were estimated from reference gene primer amplification. TCRdb keeps only in-frame clones here, not all; method: immunoSEQ multiplex PCR. The DNA gave D and trimming, while V, J and clone size come from that table. This table has over 110,000 clones, 84% appearing once. Germline V lookup: CDR1 WSHSY, CDR2 SAAADI. V shed 0 bases and J shed 6 bases, with 15 bases lying between them. This CDR3 comprises 16 residues. The receptor's source is a man in his sixties with active or convalescent COVID-19. The sequencing sample was made of peripheral blood. The rearrangement joins TRBV10-2 to TRBJ1-5; a possible D gene is TRBD1 (6 bases). CDR3 loop: CASSESGGLGGQPQHF. CDR3 bases: TGCGCCAGCAGTGAGTCCGGGGGGCTAGGGGGTCAGCCCCAGCATTTT.